The 30 T cell receptor beta chains presented below share a single source sample, sequenced in a study of neoadjuvant anti-PD-1 for oral cavity cancer. Time point of the sample: after neoadjuvant nivolumab, at surgical resection. The data were produced by immunoSEQ multiplex PCR, yet TCRdb's version contains in-frame clones alone and is incomplete. This table holds 55,000 to 75,000 clones, approximately 87% found once. Here the sequenced sample was PBMCs, taken after nivolumab (anti-PD-1) treatment. The receptors shown here come from a person between 40 and 85 years old with oral cavity squamous cell carcinoma.

This sequence joins TRBV18 and TRBJ2-7, with D maybe TRBD2 (5 bases). The CDR3 is 12 amino acids. V lost 6 bases, J lost 0 bases, and 6 bases lay in between. Germline CDR1 is KGHSH and CDR2 is LQKENI. As DNA, the CDR3 is TGTGCCAGCTCTGGGAGCTCCTACGAGCAGTACTTC. Encoded protein: CASSGSSYEQYF.

This clone was recorded once. The DNA of the CDR3 is TGCGCCAGCAGCCAAGATATCTTTTCCCTAGCGGGCCTCACAGATACGCAGTATTTT. This gives the protein CASSQDIFSLAGLTDTQYF. This chain uses TRBV4-1 with TRBJ2-3; 8 bases map to TRBD2. Germline loops: CDR1 MGHRA, CDR2 YSYEKL. The CDR3 length is 19 residues. V shed 0 bases and J 2 bases; nucleotides not matched to a gene: 13.

The chain is built from TRBV5-4 and TRBJ1-2, with D perhaps matching TRBD1 (6 bases). Trimming pared 3 bases from V and 2 bases from J, leaving 17 bases between. CDR1 is SGHNT and CDR2 is YYREEE in the germline V gene (reference sequence). The CDR3 extends over 16 amino acids. CDR3 sequence (DNA): TGTGCCAGCAGCTCCCTAGGACAGATCAACAACTATGGCTACACCTTC. This codes for CASSSLGQINNYGYTF. The whole variable domain, remainder taken from reference TRBV5-4 and TRBJ1-2, is ETGVTQSPTHLIKTRGQQVTLRCSSQSGHNTVSWYQQALGQGPQFIFQYYREEENGRGNFPPRFSGLQFPNYSSELNVNALELDDSALYLCASSSLGQINNYGYTFGSGTRLTVV.

In its sample, this clone was seen once. CDR3 sequence (DNA): TGCGCCAGCAGAGGGGTCGGGGCCGGGGCCAACGTCCTGACTTTC. Protein: CASRGVGAGANVLTF. This sequence joins TRBV4-1 and TRBJ2-6, with D perhaps given as TRBD1 or TRBD2 (5 bases each). V gave up 6 bases and J gave up 4 bases, with 13 bases separating them. The CDR3 contains 15 residues. Per germline, CDR1 MGHRA and CDR2 YSYEKL.

This clone has only a few counts. The chain links TRBV30 to TRBJ2-3; D may be TRBD1 or TRBD2 (5 bases each). Per the germline V gene, CDR1 is GTSNPN and CDR2 is SVGIG (reference sequence). CDR3 length equals 16 residues. V lost 0 bases and J lost 3, with 16 bases in between. The CDR3 sequence is CAWSVLLGVGTDTQYF. CDR3 in DNA: TGTGCCTGGAGTGTATTGTTGGGGGTTGGTACAGATACGCAGTATTTT. The full variable domain, in which reference TRBV30 and TRBJ2-3 provide the parts outside the CDR3, is SQTIHQWPATLVQPVGSPLSLECTVEGTSNPNLYWYRQAAGRGLQLLFYSVGIGQISSEVPQNLSASRPQDRQFILSSKKLLLSDSGFYLCAWSVLLGVGTDTQYFGPGTRLTVL.

This clone appeared a single time. The chain links TRBV5-1 to TRBJ2-7; a possible D gene is TRBD1 (5 bases). The CDR3 is 14 residues long. CDR1 is SGHRS and CDR2 is YFSETQ in the germline V gene. V was cut by 4 bases and J by 6 bases, with 17 bases left in between. The CDR3 DNA follows: TGCGCCAGCAGCCCCACTCAGGGTCCCCTCGAGCAGTACTTC. Residues: CASSPTQGPLEQYF.

This clone was seen a few times. The rearrangement links TRBV19 to TRBJ2-7; TRBD1 might be the D (6 bases). The germline V and J ends were trimmed by 3 bases and 6 bases, with 18 bases remaining between them. The CDR3 totals 15 residues. Germline CDR1 LNHDA, CDR2 SQIVND (reference sequence). The CDR3 protein is CASSMGVQGMGEQYF. The CDR3 nucleotides are TGTGCCAGTAGTATGGGGGTGCAGGGGATGGGCGAGCAGTACTTC.

This chain joins TRBV4-2 and TRBJ2-1, with TRBD1 matching over 7 bases. This CDR3 spans 17 amino acids. The V segment lost 0 bases and the J segment 6 bases; nucleotides outside the gene matches: 11. Germline V lookup: CDR1 LGHNA, CDR2 YNFKEQ. The CDR3 coding sequence is TGTGCCAGCAGCCAAGATCCCGCCGGACAGGTCTTCAATGAGCAGTTCTTC. Translation gives CASSQDPAGQVFNEQFF.

The chain combines TRBV7-9 with TRBJ2-5; D possibly corresponds to TRBD2 (5 bases). Trimming removed 2 bases at V and 5 bases at J, with 12 bases between. Germline CDR1 is SEHNR and CDR2 is FQNEAQ (reference sequence). CDR3 length equals 14 residues. The DNA for the CDR3 is TGTGCCAGCAGCTTACGTCGGGGTTGGGAGACCCAGTACTTC. Amino acid sequence: CASSLRRGWETQYF.

The CDR3 protein is CASSPKTGSTDTQYF. The CDR3 DNA follows: TGTGCCAGCAGCCCAAAGACAGGTAGCACAGATACGCAGTATTTT. The J gene is TRBJ2-3, the V gene TRBV9; a weak D match, TRBD1 (6 bases). Trimming shortened V by 4 bases and J by 0 bases, and 12 bases separated the two germline ends. CDR1 is SGDLS and CDR2 is YYNGEE in the germline V gene. This CDR3 contains 15 residues.

The J gene is TRBJ1-5, the V gene TRBV6-1, with D maybe TRBD1 (5 bases). CDR3 length equals 16 residues. The V and J ends lost 0 bases and 2 bases respectively, with 11 bases between them. CDR1 is MNHNS and CDR2 is SASEGT in the germline V gene. CDR3: CASSEAWGLGNQPQHF. The CDR3 nucleotides are TGTGCCAGCAGTGAAGCTTGGGGCCTGGGCAATCAGCCCCAGCATTTT.

The rearrangement uses TRBV7-6 and TRBJ2-1; no firm D call. Deletions cut 1 base from V and 0 bases from J, with 16 bases between. This CDR3 spans 18 amino acids. Germline CDR1 is SGHVS and CDR2 is FNYEAQ. As DNA, the CDR3 is TGTGCCAGCAGCTTAGTTCTAAGCGCCCTGAGCTCCTACAATGAGCAGTTCTTC. Its translation is CASSLVLSALSSYNEQFF.

The chain employs TRBV27 and TRBJ1-2; 9 nucleotides align to TRBD1. Germline assignment: CDR1 MNHEY and CDR2 SMNVEV (reference sequence). The CDR3 has 13 residues. The V segment lost 6 bases and the J segment 8 bases; nucleotides outside the gene matches: 7. The CDR3, as DNA: TGTGCCAGCAGGGTAACAGGGGGCCGCGGCTACACCTTC. Translated, it gives CASRVTGGRGYTF.

The chain's CDR3 is CASSLMTGPYEQYF. The CDR3 coding sequence is TGTGCCAGCAGTCTAATGACAGGTCCCTACGAGCAGTACTTC. The V call is TRBV27, the J call TRBJ2-7, with D possibly matching TRBD1 (6 bases). Between the trimmed V and J ends, which lost 5 bases and 2 bases, there was a span of 13 bases. The germline V gene has CDR1 MNHEY and CDR2 SMNVEV (reference sequence). The CDR3 totals 14 residues.

The chain links TRBV19 to TRBJ1-1; maybe TRBD1 (6 bases). Per germline, CDR1 LNHDA and CDR2 SQIVND (reference sequence). Trimming took off 6 bases at V and 1 base at J, with 18 bases between the two ends. The CDR3 runs 16 residues. The CDR3: CASSSPVGGPNTEAFF. In DNA, the CDR3 is TGTGCCAGTAGCTCACCAGTGGGGGGCCCGAACACTGAAGCTTTCTTT.

This rearrangement joins TRBV2 to TRBJ2-5, with TRBD2 matching 13 bases. J gave up 0 bases and V 0 bases, and 7 bases lay outside the gene matches. In germline, CDR1 is SNHLY, CDR2 FYNNEI. The CDR3 is 19 amino acids. The chain's CDR3 is CASSEALGLAGPYQETQYF. CDR3 DNA sequence: TGTGCCAGCAGTGAAGCCCTGGGACTAGCGGGACCGTACCAAGAGACCCAGTACTTC.

This sequence joins TRBV28 and TRBJ2-5, with 7 bases fitting TRBD2. The length of the CDR3 is 15 residues. Germline V gene lookup returns CDR1 MDHEN and CDR2 SYDVKM. V was pared by 4 bases and J by 5 bases, with 10 bases of the junction left unmatched. CDR3 in amino acids: CASSYGGTAGETQYF. The CDR3 nucleotides read TGTGCCAGCAGTTACGGGGGGACTGCGGGGGAGACCCAGTACTTC.

The gene calls are TRBV19 and TRBJ2-5; 10 bases fit TRBD1. The J segment lost 3 bases and the V segment lost 3 bases, leaving 7 bases of the junction unmatched. The germline CDR1 and CDR2 sequences are LNHDA and SQIVND (reference sequence). This CDR3 region has 16 residues. The CDR3 region is CASSILSGTGEETQYF. The DNA for the CDR3 is TGTGCCAGTAGTATCCTCTCCGGGACAGGGGAAGAGACCCAGTACTTC.

This chain connects TRBV27 to TRBJ1-1; maybe TRBD1 (5 bases). CDR1 and CDR2 (germline): MNHEY, SMNVEV (reference sequence). Trimming took off 1 base at V and 0 bases at J, with 9 bases between the two ends. The CDR3 is made up of 15 amino acids. CDR3 bases: TGTGCCAGCAGTTTATTCGGGGGTATGAACACTGAAGCTTTCTTT. Its translation is CASSLFGGMNTEAFF.

The chain links TRBV28 to TRBJ2-2, with 12 bases lining up with TRBD2. The V gene end was trimmed by 0 bases and the J gene end by 6 bases; junction bases not matched to a gene: 5. CDR3 size: 17 residues. CDR1 and CDR2 from the germline V gene are MDHEN and SYDVKM. This chain's CDR3 is CASSLWVLAGGPGELFF. CDR3 bases: TGTGCCAGCAGTTTATGGGTACTAGCGGGAGGTCCCGGGGAGCTGTTTTTT.

This clone is a singleton in its sample. The chain links TRBV5-4 to TRBJ1-2, with 7 bases identical to TRBD1. This CDR3 region has 15 residues. Germline V gives CDR1 SGHNT, CDR2 YYREEE (reference sequence). V was pared by 2 bases and J by 3 bases, with 7 bases of the junction left unmatched. The CDR3 DNA sequence: TGTGCCAGCAGCTTCCAGGGGGGTTTGGACTATGGCTACACCTTC. As protein: CASSFQGGLDYGYTF.

This rearrangement joins TRBV27 to TRBJ2-7, with 10 nucleotides matching TRBD1. Germline CDR1 is MNHEY and CDR2 is SMNVEV (reference sequence). Unmatched junction bases numbered 16, after V lost 6 bases and J lost 2 bases. This CDR3 is 18 amino acids long. The CDR3 region is CASRPDRGLGPPTYEQYF. DNA of the CDR3: TGTGCCAGCAGGCCGGACAGGGGGTTGGGGCCCCCAACCTACGAGCAGTACTTC.

The chain combines TRBV5-4 with TRBJ1-1; 7 nucleotides align to TRBD1. The J segment lost 0 bases and the V segment lost 3 bases, leaving 5 bases of the junction unmatched. Germline CDR1 and CDR2: SGHNT and YYREEE (reference sequence). The CDR3 runs 15 residues. CDR3 coding DNA: TGTGCCAGCAGCTCTTACAGGGGAATGAACACTGAAGCTTTCTTT. Protein product: CASSSYRGMNTEAFF. The whole variable domain, filled in from reference TRBV5-4 and TRBJ1-1, reads ETGVTQSPTHLIKTRGQQVTLRCSSQSGHNTVSWYQQALGQGPQFIFQYYREEENGRGNFPPRFSGLQFPNYSSELNVNALELDDSALYLCASSSYRGMNTEAFFGQGTRLTVV.

On this clone itself: The junction does not match germline at one end; this may be a read error. The CDR3: CASSEGSTGYERYF. The CDR3 DNA reads TGTGCCAGCAGTGAAGGGTCGACGGGCTACGAGCGGTACTTC. The V gene is TRBV2, the J gene TRBJ2-7, with D uncertain. The germline V gene encodes CDR1 SNHLY and CDR2 FYNNEI. CDR3 size: 14 residues.

The chain employs TRBV29-1 and TRBJ2-1; D is unclear. CDR1 and CDR2 (germline): SQVTM, ANQGSEA. The V and J ends lost 4 bases and 5 bases respectively, with 3 bases between them. The CDR3 has 10 residues. This CDR3 reads CSVGDNEQFF. The CDR3 nucleotides read TGCAGCGTTGGGGACAATGAGCAGTTCTTC.

This chain joins TRBV28 and TRBJ1-2; D gene uncertain. The CDR3 is 14 amino acids. Germline V CDR1 and CDR2: MDHEN, SYDVKM. Trimming pared 6 bases from V and 4 bases from J, leaving 15 bases between. In nucleotides, the CDR3 is TGTGCCAGCAGGGACTTTGGCAGGCGCTATGGCTACACCTTC. Its translation: CASRDFGRRYGYTF.

This chain links TRBV12-5 with TRBJ2-3; 7 positions agree with TRBD1. V shed 0 bases, J shed 4 bases, and the junction held 7 bases outside the gene matches. Germline values: CDR1 LGHNT, CDR2 FRNRAP. There are 16 residues in the CDR3. The CDR3 DNA sequence: TGTGCTAGTGGTTTGGTAATAGCAGGGGGTGCAGATACGCAGTATTTT. Amino acid sequence: CASGLVIAGGADTQYF.

V usage is TRBV7-2 and J usage is TRBJ2-7; no reliable D call. Trimming stripped 5 bases from V and 8 bases from J, with 7 bases between. The CDR3 spans 10 residues. Germline values: CDR1 SGHTA, CDR2 FQGNSA. CDR3 loop: CASSLVKQYF. The CDR3 DNA follows: TGTGCCAGCAGCCTCGTTAAGCAGTACTTC.

The chain joins TRBV7-3 to TRBJ2-2; D not certain. The CDR3 length is 15 residues. Per the germline V gene, CDR1 is SGHTA and CDR2 is FQGTGA. Trimming took off 2 bases at V and 3 bases at J, with 10 bases between the two ends. The CDR3 region is CASSLGGRYTGELFF. CDR3 sequence (DNA): TGTGCCAGCAGCTTAGGTGGGCGCTACACCGGGGAGCTGTTTTTT.

J is TRBJ2-7 and V is TRBV5-6, with unresolved D. The CDR3 runs 13 residues. V gave up 2 bases and J gave up 0 bases, with 6 bases separating them. Germline CDR1 SGHDT, CDR2 YYEEEE. The CDR3 nucleotides are TGTGCCAGCAGCTTCGGAACCTCCTACGAGCAGTACTTC. Residues: CASSFGTSYEQYF.